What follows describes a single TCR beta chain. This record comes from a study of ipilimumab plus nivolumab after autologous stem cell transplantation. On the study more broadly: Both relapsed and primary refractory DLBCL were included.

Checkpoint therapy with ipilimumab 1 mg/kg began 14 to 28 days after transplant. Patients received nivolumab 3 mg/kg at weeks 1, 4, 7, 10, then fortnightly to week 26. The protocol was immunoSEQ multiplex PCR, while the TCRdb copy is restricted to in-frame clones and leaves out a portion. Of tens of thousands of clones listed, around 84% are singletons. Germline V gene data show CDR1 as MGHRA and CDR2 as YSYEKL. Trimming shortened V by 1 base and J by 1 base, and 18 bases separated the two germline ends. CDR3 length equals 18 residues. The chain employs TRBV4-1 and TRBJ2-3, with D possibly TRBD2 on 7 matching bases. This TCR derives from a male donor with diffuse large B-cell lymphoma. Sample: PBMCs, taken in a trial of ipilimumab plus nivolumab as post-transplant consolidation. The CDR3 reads CASSQAPWAGAGTDTQYF. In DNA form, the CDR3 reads TGCGCCAGCAGCCAAGCCCCCTGGGCGGGGGCCGGCACAGATACGCAGTATTTT.